This TCR beta chain was profiled in a study of blood T cell repertoires in COVID-19. Profiling relied on immunoSEQ multiplex PCR, and the TCRdb table lists in-frame clones only, not all of them. The sample includes 55,000 to 70,000 clones, roughly 80% of them seen just once. This receptor was identified in a woman at least 80 years old with acute or convalescent COVID-19. Specimen: peripheral blood.

CDR3 residues: CASSTLTGFAFF. The CDR3 nucleotides are TGTGCCAGCAGCACCCTCACAGGGTTCGCTTTCTTT. J is TRBJ1-1 and V is TRBV7-9; the D gene is possibly TRBD1 (6 bases). Trimming stripped 5 bases from V and 11 bases from J, with 15 bases between. Looked up from germline, CDR1 is SEHNR and CDR2 is FQNEAQ (reference sequence). This CDR3 contains 12 residues.